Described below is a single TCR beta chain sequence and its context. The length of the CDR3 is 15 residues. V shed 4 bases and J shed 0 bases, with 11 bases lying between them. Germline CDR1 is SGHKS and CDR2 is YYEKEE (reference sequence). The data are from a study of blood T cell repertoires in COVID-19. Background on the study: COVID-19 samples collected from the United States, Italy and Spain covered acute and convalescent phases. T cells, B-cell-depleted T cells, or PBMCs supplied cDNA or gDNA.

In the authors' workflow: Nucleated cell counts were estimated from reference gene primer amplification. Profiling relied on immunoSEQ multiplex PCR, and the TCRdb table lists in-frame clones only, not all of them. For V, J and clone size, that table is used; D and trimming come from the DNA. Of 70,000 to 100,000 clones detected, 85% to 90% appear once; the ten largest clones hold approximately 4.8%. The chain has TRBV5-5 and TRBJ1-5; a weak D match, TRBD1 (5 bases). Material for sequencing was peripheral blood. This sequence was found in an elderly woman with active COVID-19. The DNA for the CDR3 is TGTGCCAGCAGCGAGGACACCACTAGCAATCAGCCCCAGCATTTT. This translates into CASSEDTTSNQPQHF.